This TCR beta chain is from a study of blood T cell repertoires in COVID-19. Assay used: immunoSEQ multiplex PCR; TCRdb lists only in-frame clones, some missing. The sample has over 150,000 clones, over 80% seen once; the top ten hold about 7%. The sequence was collected from a woman between 40 and 50 years old with COVID-19, enrolled during active disease. The specimen sequenced was peripheral blood.

The CDR3 region has the DNA TGTGCCATCAGCGATACTGGGTCGGGTTATCCTTCCTACGAGCAGTACTTC. Protein sequence: CAISDTGSGYPSYEQYF. The J gene is TRBJ2-7, the V gene TRBV10-3, with D unclear. Looked up from germline, CDR1 is ENHRY and CDR2 is SYGVKD. CDR3 length equals 17 residues. Trimming shortened V by 6 bases and J by 1 base, and 22 bases separated the two germline ends.